This T cell receptor (beta chain) was profiled in a study of beta chain features in type 1 diabetes. Study results and limitations: Cells that show high TCR expression could be over-represented by cDNA sequencing. Type 1 diabetes patients had TCRB CDR3s that were shorter (moderately but significantly so) in all four CD4+ subsets. Although PCR might favor shorter templates, it would do so equally in patients and controls.

This clone turned up a few times. Its antigen is unidentified. Using CD45RO/CCR7/CD25/CD127/CD95/CD27, CD4+ naive, central memory, regulatory and stem cell-like memory cells were sorted. Since all of the isolated RNA was reverse transcribed, expressed TCRB transcripts were what got sequenced. Sequenced by immunoSEQ multiplex PCR; TCRdb stores in-frame clones only, minus some. The repertoire holds around 280,000 clones, approximately 15% seen once, with 0.015% to 0.019% in the top ten. The CDR3 runs 15 residues. The chain couples TRBV21-1 to TRBJ1-4; the listed D gene, TRBD1, was not tested against the DNA. TRBV21-1 is termed a pseudogene. Sequencing used naive CD4+ T cells from blood. This clonotype was obtained from a man aged 18 to 30 with type 1 diabetes. The CDR3 reads CASSKTQAFNEKLFF. Written as DNA, the CDR3 is TGTGCCAGCAGCAAAACGCAGGCCTTTAATGAAAAACTGTTTTTT.